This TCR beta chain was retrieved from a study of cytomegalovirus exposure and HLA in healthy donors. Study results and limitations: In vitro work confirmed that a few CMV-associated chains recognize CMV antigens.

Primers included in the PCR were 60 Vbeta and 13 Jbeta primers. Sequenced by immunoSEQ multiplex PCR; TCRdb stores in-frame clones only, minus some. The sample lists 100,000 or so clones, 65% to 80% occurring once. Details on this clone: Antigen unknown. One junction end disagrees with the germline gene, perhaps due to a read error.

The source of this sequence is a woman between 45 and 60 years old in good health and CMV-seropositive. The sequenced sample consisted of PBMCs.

The CDR3 DNA follows: TGTTCCAGCAGACCCTCCGGGGTGTTAGGTGAAGCTTTCTTT. As protein: CSSRPSGVLGEAFF. The chain is built from TRBV7-9 and TRBJ1-1; D is unclear. Germline V gene sequence: CDR1 SEHNR, CDR2 FQNEAQ (reference sequence). The CDR3 extends over 14 amino acids.